The rows below give T cell receptor beta chains drawn from one sample of a study of T cell responses to AZD1222 COVID-19 vaccine. The method was immunoSEQ multiplex PCR; TCRdb's version includes in-frame clones alone and lacks a portion of them. The table shows approximately 200,000 clones, with roughly 94% occurring only once. The material sequenced was peripheral blood, taken 28 days after the second dose of the MenACWY control vaccine. The receptors were gathered from an adult who received the MenACWY meningococcal vaccine as a control. Both conserved end residues are trimmed from each CDR3. D genes are given only for firm matches.

V: TRBV30; D: -; CDR3: ACPGRNNEKLF
V: TRBV10-3; D: TRBD2; CDR3: AIGGLAGGPDYEQY
V: TRBV30; D: TRBD2; CDR3: AWSGGLAGVSGELF
V: TRBV24-1; D: TRBD1; CDR3: ATRATGSNNEQF
V: TRBV5-4; D: TRBD1; CDR3: ASSLWGQGPEQPQH
V: TRBV7-9; D: TRBD2; CDR3: ASPGLALLNEQF
V: TRBV7-9; D: -; CDR3: ASSTDPPNSNQPQH
V: TRBV12-3/TRBV12-4; D: -; CDR3: ASSALRGGELF
V: TRBV30; D: -; CDR3: AWSWGEDYGYT
V: TRBV6-5; D: -; CDR3: ASQLARTYEQY
V: TRBV9; D: -; CDR3: ASRGLQGRSYEQY
V: TRBV6-5; D: -; CDR3: ASSYSTAGENIQY
V: TRBV29-1; D: -; CDR3: SVEDRRNTGELF
V: TRBV5-3; D: -; CDR3: ARSLGGGYT
V: TRBV19; D: -; CDR3: ASSWGGVYNEQF
V: TRBV5-5; D: -; CDR3: ASSPVIGQEGNYEQY
V: TRBV7-3; D: -; CDR3: ASSLIGNTEAF
V: TRBV2; D: -; CDR3: ASSGLPGNTGELF
V: TRBV30; D: TRBD1; CDR3: AWTKPDRAYEQY
V: TRBV14; D: -; CDR3: ASSQVGTSNTEAF
V: TRBV5-8; D: TRBD1; CDR3: ASSLDRGNYEQY
V: TRBV28; D: -; CDR3: ASSFRGAVNEQY
V: TRBV27; D: -; CDR3: ASSFSQATDSPLH
V: TRBV21-1; D: -; CDR3: ASSKAPYPGNEQY
V: TRBV19; D: -; CDR3: ASSIPGQIYGYT
V: TRBV27; D: TRBD1; CDR3: ASSAGQGYEQY
V: TRBV7-7; D: TRBD1; CDR3: ASSLVWGQGSTGELF
V: TRBV7-6; D: TRBD1; CDR3: ASSSLTGVNEQF
V: TRBV6-2/TRBV6-3; D: -; CDR3: ASSYSSLNQPQH
V: TRBV6-5; D: -; CDR3: ASSYQGTYGYT
V: TRBV2; D: -; CDR3: ASNSGPRYVLH
V: TRBV19; D: -; CDR3: ASSMIGVSQH
V: TRBV15; D: -; CDR3: ATSRDRDTGPYEQY
V: TRBV7-2; D: -; CDR3: ASSLDFVSAGTIANEQF
V: TRBV5-1; D: TRBD1; CDR3: ASSPWDSSSYEQY
V: TRBV7-6; D: TRBD1; CDR3: ASSQPGQGAGELF
V: TRBV7-2; D: -; CDR3: ASSLVYGGGYT
V: TRBV12-3/TRBV12-4; D: -; CDR3: ASSLQRYQPQH
V: TRBV7-8; D: TRBD2; CDR3: ASSLGGSADTQY
V: TRBV6-5; D: -; CDR3: ASSPYRVASYEQY
V: TRBV2; D: TRBD1; CDR3: ASRTGGKSSPLH
V: TRBV2; D: TRBD1; CDR3: ASSEEQGKNQPQH
V: TRBV4-1; D: TRBD2; CDR3: ASSQLAGVNEQF
V: TRBV6-2/TRBV6-3; D: -; CDR3: ASSYGLAGELF
V: TRBV7-2; D: -; CDR3: ASSFEGGYT
V: TRBV4-3; D: TRBD1; CDR3: ASSQDFAGGYLQPQH
V: TRBV15; D: TRBD1; CDR3: ATSSRQGYGGELF
V: TRBV28; D: -; CDR3: ASSRGFYEQY
V: TRBV18; D: -; CDR3: ASSPPNTGELF
V: TRBV9; D: TRBD2; CDR3: ASSFTSESDTQY
V: TRBV10-3; D: -; CDR3: AIKSTGPEQY
V: TRBV7-3; D: -; CDR3: ASSLTGTDTQY
V: TRBV12-3/TRBV12-4; D: -; CDR3: ASSHPGETQY
V: TRBV27; D: TRBD2; CDR3: ASTPGTSRPEQF